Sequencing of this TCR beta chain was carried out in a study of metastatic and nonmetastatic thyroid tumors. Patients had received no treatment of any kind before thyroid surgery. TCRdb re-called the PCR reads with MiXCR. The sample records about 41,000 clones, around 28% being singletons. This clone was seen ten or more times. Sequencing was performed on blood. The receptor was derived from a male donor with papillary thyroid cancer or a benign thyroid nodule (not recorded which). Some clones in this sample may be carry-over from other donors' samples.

CDR3 nucleotides: TGTGCCAGCAGCCAAGGTGCGGGATCTGGGGCCAACGTCCTGACTTTC. Protein product: CASSQGAGSGANVLTF. The rearrangement joins TRBV3-1 to TRBJ2-6; D perhaps matches TRBD2 (6 bases). The CDR3 has 16 amino acids. The ends were cut back, 1 base at V and 1 base at J, with 8 bases in the middle. Germline V gives CDR1 LGHDT, CDR2 YNNKEL (reference sequence).